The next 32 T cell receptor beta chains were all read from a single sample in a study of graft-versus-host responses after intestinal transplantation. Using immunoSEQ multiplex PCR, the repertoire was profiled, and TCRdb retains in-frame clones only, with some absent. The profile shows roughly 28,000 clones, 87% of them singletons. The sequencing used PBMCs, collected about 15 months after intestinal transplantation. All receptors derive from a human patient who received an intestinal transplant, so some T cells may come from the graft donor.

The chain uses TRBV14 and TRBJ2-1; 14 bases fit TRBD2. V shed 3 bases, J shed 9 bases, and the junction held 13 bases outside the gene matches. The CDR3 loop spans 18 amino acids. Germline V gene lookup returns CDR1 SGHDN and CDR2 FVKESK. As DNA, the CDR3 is TGTGCCAGCAGCCACTTCACCGGACTAGCGGGAGGCGGAGGTGAGCAGTTCTTC. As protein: CASSHFTGLAGGGGEQFF.

CDR3 sequence: CASSEHGGGQETQYF. The CDR3 region has the DNA TGTGCCAGCAGTGAACATGGAGGAGGTCAAGAGACCCAGTACTTC. This chain connects TRBV2 to TRBJ2-5, with D perhaps TRBD2 (5 bases). The CDR3 spans 15 residues. Between the trimmed V and J ends, which lost 2 bases and 2 bases, there was a span of 12 bases. Per germline, CDR1 SNHLY and CDR2 FYNNEI.

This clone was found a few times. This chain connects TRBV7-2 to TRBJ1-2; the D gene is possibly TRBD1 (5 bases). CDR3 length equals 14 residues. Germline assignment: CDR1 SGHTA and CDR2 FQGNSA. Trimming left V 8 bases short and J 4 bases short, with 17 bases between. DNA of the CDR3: TGTGCCAGCCGTCCTGGGACGGGGGTCTATGGCTACACCTTC. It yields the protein CASRPGTGVYGYTF.

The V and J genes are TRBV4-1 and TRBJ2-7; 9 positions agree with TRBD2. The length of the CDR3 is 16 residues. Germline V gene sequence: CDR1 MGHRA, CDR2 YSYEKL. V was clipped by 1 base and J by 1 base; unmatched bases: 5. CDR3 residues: CASSQGSGLASYEQYF. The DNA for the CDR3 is TGCGCCAGCAGCCAAGGCTCGGGACTAGCATCCTACGAGCAGTACTTC.

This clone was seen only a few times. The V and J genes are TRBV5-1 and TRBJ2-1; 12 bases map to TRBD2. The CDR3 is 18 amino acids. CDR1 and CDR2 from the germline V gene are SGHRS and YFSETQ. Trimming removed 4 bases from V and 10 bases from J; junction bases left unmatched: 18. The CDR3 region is CASSVGTDSSGGAKEQFF. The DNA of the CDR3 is TGCGCCAGCAGCGTCGGGACAGATTCTAGCGGGGGGGCGAAGGAGCAGTTCTTC.

The CDR3 region has the DNA TGTGCCAGCACGGGGGGTCATGAGCAGTTCTTC. Its protein is CASTGGHEQFF. J is TRBJ2-1 and V is TRBV25-1, with 7 bases fitting TRBD2. Germline V gives CDR1 MGHDK, CDR2 SYGVNS. V dropped 7 bases and J dropped 8; count of bases not matched to a gene: 2. The CDR3 contains 11 residues.

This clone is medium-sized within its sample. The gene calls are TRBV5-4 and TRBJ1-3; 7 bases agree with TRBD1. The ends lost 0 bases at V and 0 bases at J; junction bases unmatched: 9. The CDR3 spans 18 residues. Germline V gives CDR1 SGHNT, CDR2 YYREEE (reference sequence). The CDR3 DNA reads TGTGCCAGCAGCTTGGGAAGAACAGGGGAAGGCTCTGGAAACACCATATATTTT. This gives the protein CASSLGRTGEGSGNTIYF.

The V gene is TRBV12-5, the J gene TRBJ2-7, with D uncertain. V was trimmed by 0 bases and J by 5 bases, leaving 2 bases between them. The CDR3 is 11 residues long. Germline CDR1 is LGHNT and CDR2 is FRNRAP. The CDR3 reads CASGLVDEQYF. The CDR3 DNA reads TGTGCTAGTGGTTTGGTAGACGAGCAGTACTTC.

The CDR3 sequence: CASKTDTQYF. The CDR3 DNA follows: TGTGCCAGCAAAACAGATACGCAGTATTTT. The genes are TRBV11-3 and TRBJ2-3, with unresolved D. V was clipped by 7 bases and J by 3 bases, with 2 bases between them. The CDR3 spans 10 residues. Germline loops: CDR1 SGHNT, CDR2 YENEEA.

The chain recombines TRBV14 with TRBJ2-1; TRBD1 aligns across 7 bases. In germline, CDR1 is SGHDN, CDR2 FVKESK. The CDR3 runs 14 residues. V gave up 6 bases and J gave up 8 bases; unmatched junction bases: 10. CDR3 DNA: TGTGCCAGCAGAGATGGACAGGAGGTGGATGAGCAGTTCTTC. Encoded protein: CASRDGQEVDEQFF.

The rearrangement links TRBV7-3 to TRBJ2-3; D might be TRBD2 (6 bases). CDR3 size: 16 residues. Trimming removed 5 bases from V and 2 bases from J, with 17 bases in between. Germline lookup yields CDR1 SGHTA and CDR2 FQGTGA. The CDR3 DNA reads TGTGCCAGCAGCCCGAATCCGGGAGCGGTCACAGATACGCAGTATTTT. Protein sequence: CASSPNPGAVTDTQYF.

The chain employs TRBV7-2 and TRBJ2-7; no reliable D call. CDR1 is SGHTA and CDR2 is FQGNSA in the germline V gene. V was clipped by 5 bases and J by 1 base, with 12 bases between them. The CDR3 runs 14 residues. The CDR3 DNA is TGTGCCAGCAGCCCAGGCTCTTGGTCCTACGAGCAGTACTTC. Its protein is CASSPGSWSYEQYF.

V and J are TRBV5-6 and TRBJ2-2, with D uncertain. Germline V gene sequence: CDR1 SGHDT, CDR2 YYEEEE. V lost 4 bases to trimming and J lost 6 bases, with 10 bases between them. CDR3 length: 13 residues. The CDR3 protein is CASSPGPSGELFF. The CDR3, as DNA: TGTGCCAGCAGCCCCGGACCTTCCGGGGAGCTGTTTTTT.

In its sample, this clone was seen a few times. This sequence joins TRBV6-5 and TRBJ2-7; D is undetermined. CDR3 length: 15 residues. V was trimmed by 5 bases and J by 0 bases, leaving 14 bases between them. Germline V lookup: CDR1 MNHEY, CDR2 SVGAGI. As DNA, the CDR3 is TGTGCCAGCAGTGGCTACAGAAAGAGCTCCTACGAGCAGTACTTC. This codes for CASSGYRKSSYEQYF.

The DNA for the CDR3 is TGTGCCAGCAGTTATCAGGCCCGCGCTTTCTTT. Translation: CASSYQARAFF. This chain links TRBV27 with TRBJ1-1, with no clear D. The CDR3 is 11 amino acids. Trimming took off 4 bases at V and 11 bases at J, with 11 bases between the two ends. Germline CDR1 and CDR2: MNHEY and SMNVEV (reference sequence).

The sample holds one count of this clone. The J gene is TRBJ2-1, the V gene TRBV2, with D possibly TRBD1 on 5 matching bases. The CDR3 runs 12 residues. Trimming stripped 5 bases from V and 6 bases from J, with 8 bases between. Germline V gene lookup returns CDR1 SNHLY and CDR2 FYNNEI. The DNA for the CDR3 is TGTGCCAGCAGTCAGCAGGGCAATGAGCAGTTCTTC. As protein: CASSQQGNEQFF. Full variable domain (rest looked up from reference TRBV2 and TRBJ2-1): EPEVTQTPSHQVTQMGQEVILRCVPISNHLYFYWYRQILGQKVEFLVSFYNNEISEKSEIFDDQFSVERPDGSNFTLKIRSTKLEDSAMYFCASSQQGNEQFFGPGTRLTVL.

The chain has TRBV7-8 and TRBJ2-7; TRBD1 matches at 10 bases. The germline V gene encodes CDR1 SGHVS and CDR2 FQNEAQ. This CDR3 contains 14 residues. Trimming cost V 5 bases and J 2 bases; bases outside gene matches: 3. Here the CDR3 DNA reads TGTGCCAGCAGCCTAGGGACAGGGGCCTACGAGCAGTACTTC. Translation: CASSLGTGAYEQYF.

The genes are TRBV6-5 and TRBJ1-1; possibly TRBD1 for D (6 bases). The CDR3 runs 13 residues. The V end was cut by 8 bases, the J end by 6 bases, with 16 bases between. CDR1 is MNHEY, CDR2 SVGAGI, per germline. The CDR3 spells CASGGWAGAEAFF. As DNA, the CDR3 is TGTGCCAGCGGAGGATGGGCAGGGGCTGAAGCTTTCTTT.

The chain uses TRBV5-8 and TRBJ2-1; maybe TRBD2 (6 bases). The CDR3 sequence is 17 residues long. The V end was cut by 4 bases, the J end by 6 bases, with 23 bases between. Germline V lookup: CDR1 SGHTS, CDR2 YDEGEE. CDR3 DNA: TGTGCCAGCAGCCAACTAGCAGACCGACATTACTTCAATGAGCAGTTCTTC. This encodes CASSQLADRHYFNEQFF. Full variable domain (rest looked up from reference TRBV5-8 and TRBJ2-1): EAGVTQSPTHLIKTRGQQATLRCSPISGHTSVYWYQQALGLGLQFLLWYDEGEERNRGNFPPRFSGRQFPNYSSELNVNALELEDSALYLCASSQLADRHYFNEQFFGPGTRLTVL.

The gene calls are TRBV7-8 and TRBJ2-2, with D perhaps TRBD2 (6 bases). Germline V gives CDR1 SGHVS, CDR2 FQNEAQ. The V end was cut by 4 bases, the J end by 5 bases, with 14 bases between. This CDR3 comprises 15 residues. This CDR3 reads CASSYRGRQTGELFF. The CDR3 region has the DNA TGTGCCAGCAGCTATCGAGGGAGGCAGACCGGGGAGCTGTTTTTT.

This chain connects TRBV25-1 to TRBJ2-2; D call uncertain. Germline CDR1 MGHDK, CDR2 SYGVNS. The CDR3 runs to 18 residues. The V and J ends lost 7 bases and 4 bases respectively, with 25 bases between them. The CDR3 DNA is TGTGCCAGCACCGAAGGGAAAGGAATGGTTCGCGGCACCGGGGAGCTGTTTTTT. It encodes CASTEGKGMVRGTGELFF.

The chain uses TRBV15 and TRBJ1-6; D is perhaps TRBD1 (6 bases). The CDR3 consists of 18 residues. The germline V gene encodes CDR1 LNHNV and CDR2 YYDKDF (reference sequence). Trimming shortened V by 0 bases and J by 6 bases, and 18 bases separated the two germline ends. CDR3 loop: CATSRDIPRGTFNSPLHF. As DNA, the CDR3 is TGTGCCACCAGCAGAGATATCCCTAGGGGGACATTTAATTCACCCCTCCACTTT.

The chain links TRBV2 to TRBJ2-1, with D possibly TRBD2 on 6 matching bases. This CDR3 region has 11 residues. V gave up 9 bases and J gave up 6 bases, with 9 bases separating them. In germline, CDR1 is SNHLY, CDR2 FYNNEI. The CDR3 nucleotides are TGTGCCAGTAGGGACTCCAATGAGCAGTTCTTC. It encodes CASRDSNEQFF.

CDR3 protein: CAWSTGHNQPQHF. The DNA of the CDR3 is TGTGCCTGGAGTACGGGACACAATCAGCCCCAGCATTTT. The chain uses TRBV30 and TRBJ1-5; tentatively, D is TRBD1 (6 bases). The V gene lost 2 bases and the J gene lost 3 bases, with 8 bases spanning the gap. The CDR3 runs to 13 residues. Germline V gene sequence: CDR1 GTSNPN, CDR2 SVGIG (reference sequence). Using reference TRBV30 and TRBJ1-5 for the parts outside the CDR3, the full variable domain is SQTIHQWPATLVQPVGSPLSLECTVEGTSNPNLYWYRQAAGRGLQLLFYSVGIGQISSEVPQNLSASRPQDRQFILSSKKLLLSDSGFYLCAWSTGHNQPQHFGDGTRLSIL.

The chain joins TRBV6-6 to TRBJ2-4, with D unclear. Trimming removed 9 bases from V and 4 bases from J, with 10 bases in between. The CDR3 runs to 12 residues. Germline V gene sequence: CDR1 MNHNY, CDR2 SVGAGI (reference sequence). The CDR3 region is CASSYGKNIQYF. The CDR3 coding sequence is TGTGCCAGTTCATATGGGAAAAACATTCAGTACTTC.

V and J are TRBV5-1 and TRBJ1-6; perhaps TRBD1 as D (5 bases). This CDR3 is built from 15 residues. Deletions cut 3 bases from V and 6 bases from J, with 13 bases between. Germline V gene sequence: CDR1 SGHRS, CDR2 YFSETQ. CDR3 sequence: CASSSSGRSNSPLHF. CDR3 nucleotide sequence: TGCGCCAGCAGCTCGTCGGGGCGTTCTAATTCACCCCTCCACTTT.

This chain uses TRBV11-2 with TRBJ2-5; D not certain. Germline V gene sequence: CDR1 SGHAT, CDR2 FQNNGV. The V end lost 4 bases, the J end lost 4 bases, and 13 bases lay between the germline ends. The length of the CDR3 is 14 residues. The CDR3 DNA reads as TGTGCCAGCAGCTCCCCATCGGCCACAGAGACCCAGTACTTC. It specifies CASSSPSATETQYF.

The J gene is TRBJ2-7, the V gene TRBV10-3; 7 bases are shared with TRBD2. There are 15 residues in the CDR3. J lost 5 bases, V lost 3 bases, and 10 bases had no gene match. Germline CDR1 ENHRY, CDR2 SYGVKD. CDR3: CAISEPTAGRDEQYF. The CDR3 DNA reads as TGTGCCATCAGTGAACCGACAGCTGGGAGGGACGAGCAGTACTTC.

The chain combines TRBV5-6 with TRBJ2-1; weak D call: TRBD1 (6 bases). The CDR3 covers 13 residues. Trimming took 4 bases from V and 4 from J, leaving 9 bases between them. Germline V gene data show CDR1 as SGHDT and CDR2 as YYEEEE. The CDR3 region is CASSKDRYNEQFF. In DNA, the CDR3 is TGTGCCAGCAGCAAGGACAGATACAATGAGCAGTTCTTC.

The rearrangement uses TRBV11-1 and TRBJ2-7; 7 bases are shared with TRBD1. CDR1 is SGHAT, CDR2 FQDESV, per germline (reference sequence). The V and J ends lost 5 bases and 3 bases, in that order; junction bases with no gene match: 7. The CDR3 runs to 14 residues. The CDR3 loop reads CASSPHGTDYEQYF. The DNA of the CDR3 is TGTGCCAGCAGCCCCCACGGGACAGACTACGAGCAGTACTTC.

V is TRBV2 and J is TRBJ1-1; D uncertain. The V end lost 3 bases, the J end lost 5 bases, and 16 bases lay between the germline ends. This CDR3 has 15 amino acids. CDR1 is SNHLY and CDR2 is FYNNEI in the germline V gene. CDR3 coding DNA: TGTGCCAGCAGTGACCGAGGGCCCTTGGGGACTGAAGCTTTCTTT. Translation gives CASSDRGPLGTEAFF. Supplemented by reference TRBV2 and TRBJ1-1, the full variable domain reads EPEVTQTPSHQVTQMGQEVILRCVPISNHLYFYWYRQILGQKVEFLVSFYNNEISEKSEIFDDQFSVERPDGSNFTLKIRSTKLEDSAMYFCASSDRGPLGTEAFFGQGTRLTVV.

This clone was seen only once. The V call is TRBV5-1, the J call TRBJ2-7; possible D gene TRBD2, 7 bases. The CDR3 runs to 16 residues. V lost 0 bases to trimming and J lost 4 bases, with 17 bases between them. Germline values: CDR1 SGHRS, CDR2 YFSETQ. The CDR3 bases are TGCGCCAGCAGCTTGGTATGGGGGGGCCCTACTTACGAGCAGTACTTC. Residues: CASSLVWGGPTYEQYF.